The 2 T cell receptor beta chains given below trace back to one sample, sequenced in a study of OX40 agonist ivuxolimab in advanced cancers. Produced via immunoSEQ multiplex PCR; TCRdb's table is partial and in-frame only. The data show tens of thousands of clones, around 81% seen once. The source material was CD4+ or CD8+ T cells sorted from blood, sampled in a trial of the OX40 agonist ivuxolimab. The receptors were sampled from an adult with an advanced solid tumor such as melanoma, head and neck, liver or kidney cancer.

This sequence joins TRBV11-2 and TRBJ2-1, with 10 nucleotides matching TRBD1. CDR1 and CDR2 (germline): SGHAT, FQNNGV. This CDR3 is built from 13 residues. The trim removed 5 bases at V and 8 bases at J, leaving 3 bases unmatched. The CDR3 coding sequence is TGTGCCAGCAGCCCCGGGACAGGGGATGAGCAGTTCTTC. Protein sequence: CASSPGTGDEQFF.

The chain carries TRBV18 and TRBJ2-5, with D possibly matching TRBD2 (6 bases). The DNA end favors TRBJ2-7, so the J call may be wrong. CDR3 length: 13 residues. Germline values: CDR1 KGHSH, CDR2 LQKENI. CDR3 nucleotides: TGTGCCAGCTCACCACCGGTCGGGGGCGAGCAGTACTTC. This translates into CASSPPVGGEQYF.